The following is a TCR beta chain sequence with its context. Antigen unknown. The sample originates from a study of cytomegalovirus exposure and HLA in healthy donors. The CDR3 extends over 14 amino acids. Germline V lookup: CDR1 MNHEY, CDR2 SMNVEV (reference sequence). V was clipped by 5 bases and J by 5 bases; unmatched bases: 8. Study-wide findings and caveats: Evidence from a later analysis indicated that most CMV-associated TCR beta chains looked HLA-restricted. Some V segments (TRBV6-2 and TRBV6-3 among them) were excluded as indistinguishable.

When sampled, the donors appeared nominally healthy, though they likely had unrecorded immune exposures. PCR was performed using 60 Vbeta and 13 Jbeta primers. Using immunoSEQ multiplex PCR, the repertoire was profiled, and TCRdb retains in-frame clones only, with some absent. The sample includes about 170,000 clones, around 86% of them seen just once. Sequenced: PBMCs. This TCR was recovered from a male donor in good health and CMV-seronegative. J is TRBJ2-7 and V is TRBV27; 8 bases fit TRBD1. The CDR3 DNA follows: TGTGCCAGCAGTGAAGACAGGGGCGAGGACGAGCAGTACTTC. Amino acids: CASSEDRGEDEQYF.